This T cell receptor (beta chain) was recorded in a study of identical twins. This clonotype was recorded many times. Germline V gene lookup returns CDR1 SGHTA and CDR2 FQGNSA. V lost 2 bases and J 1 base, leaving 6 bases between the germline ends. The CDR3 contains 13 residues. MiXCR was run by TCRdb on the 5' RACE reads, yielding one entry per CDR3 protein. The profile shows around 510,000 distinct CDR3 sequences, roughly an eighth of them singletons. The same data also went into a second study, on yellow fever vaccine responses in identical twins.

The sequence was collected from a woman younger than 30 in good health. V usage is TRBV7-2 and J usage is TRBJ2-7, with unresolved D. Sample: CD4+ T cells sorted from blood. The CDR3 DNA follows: TGTGCCAGCAGCTTAAAGAGGTCCTACGAGCAGTACTTC. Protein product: CASSLKRSYEQYF.